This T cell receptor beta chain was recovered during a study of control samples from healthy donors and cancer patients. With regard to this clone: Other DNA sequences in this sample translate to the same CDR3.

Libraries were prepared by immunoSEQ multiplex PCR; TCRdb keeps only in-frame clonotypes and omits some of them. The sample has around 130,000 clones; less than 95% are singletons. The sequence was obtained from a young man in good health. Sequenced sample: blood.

CDR3 residues: CASSDSGGANEQFF. CDR3 DNA: TGTGCCAGCAGTGACAGCGGGGGGGCCAATGAGCAGTTCTTC. The V call is TRBV6-4, the J call TRBJ2-1, with TRBD2 identical over 10 bases. J gave up 6 bases and V 2 bases, and 1 base lay outside the gene matches. Germline V gene data show CDR1 as MRHNA and CDR2 as SNTAGT. CDR3 length: 14 residues.